Sequencing of this T cell receptor beta chain was carried out in a study of OX40 agonist ivuxolimab in advanced cancers. Study-wide findings and caveats: Nonresponders included some who also had low normalized T-cell clonal expansion.

Drawing of blood for sampling happened at baseline, at cycle 4 day 1, and at cycle 7 day 1. Regarding this clone: Antigen unknown.

TCRdb keeps only in-frame clones here, not all; method: immunoSEQ multiplex PCR. This sample has tens of thousands of clones, with around 80% found just once. Trimming shortened V by 1 base and J by 6 bases, and 0 bases separated the two germline ends. The CDR3 is 11 residues long. Per the germline V gene, CDR1 is LNHDA and CDR2 is SQIVND (reference sequence). The sequencing here drew on CD4+ or CD8+ T cells sorted from blood, taken in a trial of the OX40 agonist ivuxolimab. The receptor's source is an adult with an advanced solid tumor such as melanoma, head and neck, liver or kidney cancer. This chain links TRBV19 with TRBJ2-2; no firm D call. CDR3 sequence: CASSIAGELFF. The DNA of the CDR3 is TGTGCCAGTAGTATAGCCGGGGAGCTGTTTTTT.